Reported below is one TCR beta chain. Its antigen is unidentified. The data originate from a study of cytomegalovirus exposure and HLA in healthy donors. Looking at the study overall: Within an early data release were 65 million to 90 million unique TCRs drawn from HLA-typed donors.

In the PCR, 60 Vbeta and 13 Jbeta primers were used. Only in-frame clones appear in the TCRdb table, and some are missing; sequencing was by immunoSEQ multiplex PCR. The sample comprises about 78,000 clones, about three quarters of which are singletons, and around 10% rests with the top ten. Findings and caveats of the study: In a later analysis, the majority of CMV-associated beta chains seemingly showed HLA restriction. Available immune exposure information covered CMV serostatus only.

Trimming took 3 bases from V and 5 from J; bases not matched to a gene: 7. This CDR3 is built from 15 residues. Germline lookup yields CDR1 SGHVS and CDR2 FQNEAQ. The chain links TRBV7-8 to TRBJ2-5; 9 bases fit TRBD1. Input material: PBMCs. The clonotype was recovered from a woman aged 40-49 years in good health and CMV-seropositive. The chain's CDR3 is CASSFLQGAGETQYF. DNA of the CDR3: TGTGCCAGCAGCTTTCTACAGGGGGCAGGGGAGACCCAGTACTTC.